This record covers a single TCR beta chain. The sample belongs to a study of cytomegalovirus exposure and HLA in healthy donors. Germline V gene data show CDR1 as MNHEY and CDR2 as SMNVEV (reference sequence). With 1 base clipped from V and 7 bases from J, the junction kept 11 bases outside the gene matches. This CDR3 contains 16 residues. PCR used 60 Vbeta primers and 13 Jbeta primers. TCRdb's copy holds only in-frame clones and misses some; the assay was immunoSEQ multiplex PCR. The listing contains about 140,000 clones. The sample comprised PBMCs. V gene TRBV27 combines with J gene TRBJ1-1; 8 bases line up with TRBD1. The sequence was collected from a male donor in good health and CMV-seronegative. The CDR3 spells CASSLWVDRGTIEAFF. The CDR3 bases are TGTGCCAGCAGTTTATGGGTAGACAGGGGCACCATTGAAGCTTTCTTT.